These 29 T cell receptor beta chains were sequenced from one sample in a study of OX40 agonist ivuxolimab in advanced cancers. The protocol was immunoSEQ multiplex PCR, while the TCRdb copy is restricted to in-frame clones and leaves out a portion. Of about 82,000 clones in the sample, around nine tenths are singletons; the top ten hold about 2.3%. Sample: CD4+ or CD8+ T cells sorted from blood, taken in a trial of the OX40 agonist ivuxolimab. Receptors originate from an adult with an advanced solid tumor such as melanoma, head and neck, liver or kidney cancer.

J is TRBJ1-3 and V is TRBV28; D is undetermined. Per the germline V gene, CDR1 is MDHEN and CDR2 is SYDVKM. V gave up 4 bases and J gave up 4 bases, with 11 bases separating them. The CDR3 consists of 14 residues. The CDR3 DNA reads as TGTGCCAGCAGTTCCTCCGGGATAGGAAACACCATATATTTT. It encodes CASSSSGIGNTIYF.

This clone has just one count. The chain employs TRBV5-1 and TRBJ2-1; tentative D call: TRBD2 (5 bases). Germline V CDR1 and CDR2: SGHRS, YFSETQ. There are 14 residues in the CDR3. V gave up 4 bases and J gave up 1 base, with 9 bases separating them. CDR3 sequence (DNA): TGCGCCAGCAGCCTTCCGGGATCCTACAATGAGCAGTTCTTC. Translation gives CASSLPGSYNEQFF.

V and J are TRBV10-3 and TRBJ2-1; D gene unclear. This CDR3 comprises 13 residues. Per germline, CDR1 ENHRY and CDR2 SYGVKD. V gave up 3 bases and J gave up 7 bases, with 10 bases separating them. CDR3 coding DNA: TGTGCCATCAGTGATCGCGGACGGAATGAGCAGTTCTTC. This sequence encodes CAISDRGRNEQFF.

The V call is TRBV11-2, the J call TRBJ2-1, with D maybe TRBD1 (7 bases). CDR3 length: 15 residues. V shed 5 bases and J shed 5 bases, with 16 bases lying between them. Germline CDR1 is SGHAT and CDR2 is FQNNGV. The CDR3 loop is CASSQGVAVNNEQFF. CDR3 bases: TGTGCCAGCAGCCAGGGGGTAGCGGTCAACAATGAGCAGTTCTTC. The whole variable domain, filled in from reference TRBV11-2 and TRBJ2-1, reads EAGVAQSPRYKIIEKRQSVAFWCNPISGHATLYWYQQILGQGPKLLIQFQNNGVVDDSQLPKDRFSAERLKGVDSTLKIQPAKLEDSAVYLCASSQGVAVNNEQFFGPGTRLTVL.

This clone came up a few times. This rearrangement joins TRBV29-1 to TRBJ2-7; TRBD1 might be the D (6 bases). V was cut by 0 bases and J by 5 bases, with 17 bases left in between. The CDR3 runs to 15 residues. CDR1 is SQVTM, CDR2 ANQGSEA, per germline. The CDR3 bases are TGCAGCGTTGAAGATCGTGGCAGGGGTCTCAACGAGCAGTACTTC. Its translation is CSVEDRGRGLNEQYF.

The chain has TRBV10-3 and TRBJ2-4, with 8 bases identical to TRBD1. The CDR3 extends over 18 amino acids. The junction had 10 bases not matched to a gene; V was cut back by 2 bases and J by 1 base. Germline V CDR1 and CDR2: ENHRY, SYGVKD. DNA of the CDR3: TGTGCCATCAGTGAGCAGACGGGACAGGCGGGGGCCAAAAACATTCAGTACTTC. Its protein is CAISEQTGQAGAKNIQYF.

The V call is TRBV7-2, the J call TRBJ2-2; a weak D match, TRBD2 (6 bases). The CDR3 length is 15 residues. V gave up 2 bases and J gave up 1 base, with 8 bases separating them. CDR1 is SGHTA, CDR2 FQGNSA, per germline. CDR3 sequence: CASSLFSGNTGELFF. The CDR3 region has the DNA TGTGCCAGCAGCTTATTTAGCGGGAACACCGGGGAGCTGTTTTTT.

J is TRBJ2-5 and V is TRBV7-9; D might be TRBD1 or TRBD2, each matching 5 bases. Germline V lookup: CDR1 SEHNR, CDR2 FQNEAQ (reference sequence). This CDR3 has 14 amino acids. Trimming pared 0 bases from V and 4 bases from J, leaving 9 bases between. The DNA for the CDR3 is TGTGCCAGCAGCTTAGCCGGGGCGGGAGAGACCCAGTACTTC. Protein: CASSLAGAGETQYF.

This sequence joins TRBV27 and TRBJ2-7; TRBD1 aligns across 7 bases. The CDR3 is made up of 14 amino acids. The J segment lost 4 bases and the V segment lost 5 bases, leaving 8 bases of the junction unmatched. Germline V lookup: CDR1 MNHEY, CDR2 SMNVEV (reference sequence). The CDR3 DNA reads as TGTGCCAGCAGTCTGACAGGGAAAACATACGAGCAGTACTTC. This translates into CASSLTGKTYEQYF.

The gene calls are TRBV30 and TRBJ2-5, with TRBD1 as a possible D gene (6 bases). This CDR3 spans 12 amino acids. In germline, CDR1 is GTSNPN, CDR2 SVGIG (reference sequence). V lost 2 bases, J lost 6 bases, and 10 bases lay in between. The CDR3 reads CAWSSGEKTQYF. CDR3 nucleotides: TGTGCCTGGAGTTCAGGGGAAAAGACCCAGTACTTC. Together with reference TRBV30 and TRBJ2-5, the CDR3 gives the full variable domain: SQTIHQWPATLVQPVGSPLSLECTVEGTSNPNLYWYRQAAGRGLQLLFYSVGIGQISSEVPQNLSASRPQDRQFILSSKKLLLSDSGFYLCAWSSGEKTQYFGPGTRLLVL.

CDR3 sequence (DNA): TGTGCCTGGATCCAAAGTACGAGCAGCAATGAGCAGTTCTTC. Translating gives CAWIQSTSSNEQFF. The V gene is TRBV30, the J gene TRBJ2-1; D uncertain. V was cut by 4 bases and J by 6 bases, with 16 bases left in between. Germline lookup yields CDR1 GTSNPN and CDR2 SVGIG (reference sequence). CDR3 length: 14 amino acids.

Remarks on this clone: Germline and junction disagree at one end, which may indicate a read error. The chain joins TRBV7-7 to TRBJ1-4, with D perhaps matching TRBD1 (5 bases). This CDR3 has 16 residues. CDR1 is SSHAT and CDR2 is FNYEAQ in the germline V gene (reference sequence). The CDR3 is CASSPPDGGEGEKLFF. CDR3 DNA sequence: TGTGCTAGCAGCCCACCCGATGGAGGGGAGGGTGAAAAACTGTTTTTT.

The chain combines TRBV7-2 with TRBJ1-1; D is unresolved. The ends were cut back, 3 bases at V and 4 bases at J, with 6 bases in the middle. Germline CDR1 SGHTA, CDR2 FQGNSA. The CDR3 extends over 12 amino acids. The CDR3: CASSFQSTEAFF. DNA of the CDR3: TGTGCCAGCAGCTTCCAAAGCACTGAAGCTTTCTTT.

This clone showed up just once. The chain joins TRBV5-4 to TRBJ1-4, with no clear D. V shed 4 bases and J shed 8 bases, with 12 bases lying between them. Germline V gene sequence: CDR1 SGHNT, CDR2 YYREEE (reference sequence). This CDR3 comprises 13 residues. The CDR3 DNA reads as TGTGCCAGCAGCGCCGCAGGATTGGAAAAACTGTTTTTT. Translated, it gives CASSAAGLEKLFF.

This chain connects TRBV28 to TRBJ1-3; no clear D. This CDR3 spans 14 amino acids. V was clipped by 5 bases and J by 1 base, with 9 bases between them. From germline, CDR1 is MDHEN and CDR2 SYDVKM. CDR3 residues: CASSPQVSGNTIYF. CDR3 DNA: TGTGCCAGCAGTCCTCAGGTATCTGGAAACACCATATATTTT.

The rearrangement uses TRBV4-1 and TRBJ1-4; 7 bases line up with TRBD1. CDR1 MGHRA and CDR2 YSYEKL come from the germline V gene. The CDR3 consists of 15 residues. Trimming took 6 bases from V and 0 from J; bases not matched to a gene: 4. CDR3 DNA sequence: TGCGCCAGCAGGACAACAGGGGCAACTAATGAAAAACTGTTTTTT. This sequence encodes CASRTTGATNEKLFF.

The chain recombines TRBV7-2 with TRBJ2-3, with TRBD2 as a possible D gene (6 bases). In germline, CDR1 is SGHTA, CDR2 FQGNSA. V was clipped by 5 bases and J by 6 bases, with 12 bases between them. This CDR3 contains 13 residues. CDR3 coding DNA: TGTGCCAGCAGCCAACAAGCGGGCGATACGCAGTATTTT. It encodes CASSQQAGDTQYF.

Regarding this clone: The DNA is omitted, as the CDR3 cannot be located on it reliably, and the CDR3 follows TCRdb's listing. The gene calls are TRBV5-4 and TRBJ2-7; the D segment call TRBD1 is taken from the table without a DNA check. The CDR3 length is 15 residues, termini included. Germline CDR1 and CDR2: SGHNT and YYREEE (reference sequence). This CDR3 is CASSFGSGQLYEQYF.

This clone has only one observation. The chain uses TRBV5-5 and TRBJ2-1, with TRBD1 as a possible D gene (6 bases). Germline CDR1 reads SGHKS; CDR2 reads YYEKEE (reference sequence). With 4 bases removed from V and 0 bases from J, the gap between germline ends came to 11 bases. The length of the CDR3 is 15 residues. The CDR3 is CASSPQGSSYNEQFF. The DNA of the CDR3 is TGTGCCAGCAGCCCACAGGGTAGCTCCTACAATGAGCAGTTCTTC.

This chain uses TRBV11-3 with TRBJ2-5, with D perhaps matching TRBD2 (6 bases). Germline lookup yields CDR1 SGHNT and CDR2 YENEEA. This CDR3 spans 15 amino acids. V lost 3 bases, J lost 1 base, and 12 bases lay in between. CDR3 protein: CASSLGLTTQETQYF. The CDR3 nucleotides are TGTGCCAGCAGCTTGGGACTGACAACCCAAGAGACCCAGTACTTC.

This sequence joins TRBV28 and TRBJ2-3; D gene uncertain. Germline V gene data show CDR1 as MDHEN and CDR2 as SYDVKM. Deletions cut 6 bases from V and 3 bases from J, with 13 bases between. The length of the CDR3 is 14 residues. Here the CDR3 DNA reads TGTGCCAGCAGGAGGAATCGGTTAACAGATACGCAGTATTTT. It specifies CASRRNRLTDTQYF.

The rearrangement uses TRBV30 and TRBJ2-6, with TRBD1 matching 11 bases. Trimming removed 5 bases from V and 1 base from J; junction bases left unmatched: 1. Germline assignment: CDR1 GTSNPN and CDR2 SVGIG (reference sequence). The CDR3 length is 15 residues. This CDR3 is CAWGTGGSGANVLTF. The CDR3 DNA sequence: TGTGCCTGGGGGACAGGGGGTTCTGGGGCCAACGTCCTGACTTTC.

This clone was picked up one time. The CDR3 sequence: CASSSTQGITYEQYF. In DNA form, the CDR3 reads TGTGCCAGCAGTTCCACACAGGGGATTACCTACGAGCAGTACTTC. The rearrangement links TRBV6-5 to TRBJ2-7, with 7 bases aligning to TRBD1. CDR1 is MNHEY, CDR2 SVGAGI, per germline. The length of the CDR3 is 15 residues. The V segment lost 4 bases and the J segment 2 bases; nucleotides outside the gene matches: 8.

The gene calls are TRBV6-6 and TRBJ1-5; D is ambiguous. The germline V gene has CDR1 MNHNY and CDR2 SVGAGI (reference sequence). With 5 bases removed from V and 0 bases from J, the gap between germline ends came to 8 bases. The CDR3 covers 14 residues. The CDR3 sequence: CASSLEYSNQPQHF. CDR3 coding DNA: TGTGCCAGCAGTCTGGAGTATAGCAATCAGCCCCAGCATTTT.

The V and J genes are TRBV15 and TRBJ1-1, with D maybe TRBD1 (5 bases). Germline lookup yields CDR1 LNHNV and CDR2 YYDKDF (reference sequence). V shed 0 bases and J shed 4 bases, with 12 bases lying between them. The CDR3 extends over 15 amino acids. CDR3 in DNA: TGTGCCACCAGCAGAGATCAGGGACCGTCCACTGAAGCTTTCTTT. Translated: CATSRDQGPSTEAFF.

The chain links TRBV29-1 to TRBJ1-5, with 7 bases identical to TRBD1. The CDR3 consists of 14 residues. Germline V gives CDR1 SQVTM, CDR2 ANQGSEA. V lost 6 bases, J lost 0 bases, and 5 bases stayed unmatched. DNA for the CDR3: TGCAGCGTAGGGGACAGCCCTAGCAATCAGCCCCAGCATTTT. Translated: CSVGDSPSNQPQHF.

This chain joins TRBV10-3 and TRBJ1-1; D may be TRBD1 (5 bases). Deletions cut 4 bases from V and 7 bases from J, with 7 bases between. The CDR3 extends over 11 amino acids. Germline V CDR1 and CDR2: ENHRY, SYGVKD. CDR3 sequence: CAISGDYEAFF. The CDR3 DNA reads as TGTGCCATCAGTGGGGACTATGAAGCTTTCTTT.

The chain uses TRBV6-4 and TRBJ2-3; D is perhaps TRBD1 or TRBD2 (5 bases each). Germline V gene sequence: CDR1 MRHNA, CDR2 SNTAGT. Trimming removed 6 bases from V and 4 bases from J, with 14 bases in between. This CDR3 comprises 14 residues. The CDR3 DNA is TGTGCCAGCAGCCCCTGGGACGGGGCAGATACGCAGTATTTT. It translates to CASSPWDGADTQYF.

This chain joins TRBV5-1 and TRBJ2-3, with 13 bases identical to TRBD2. The CDR3 spans 15 residues. V lost 4 bases, J lost 3 bases, and 2 bases stayed unmatched. Germline V CDR1 and CDR2: SGHRS, YFSETQ. The chain's CDR3 is CASSPGLAGTDTQYF. Here the CDR3 DNA reads TGCGCCAGCAGCCCGGGACTAGCGGGAACAGATACGCAGTATTTT.